Presented here are 14 T cell receptor beta chains from one specimen sequenced in a study of blood T cell repertoires in COVID-19. Here immunoSEQ multiplex PCR was the method, and the copy in TCRdb shows in-frame clones only, minus some. Of roughly 200,000 clones listed, more than 65% are singletons. Material for sequencing was peripheral blood. The receptors shown here come from a human donor in a cohort sampled during active COVID-19.

V and J are TRBV6-5 and TRBJ1-2; D call uncertain. The CDR3 sequence is 13 residues long. V lost 0 bases and J 6 bases, leaving 8 bases between the germline ends. The germline V gene has CDR1 MNHEY and CDR2 SVGAGI. Written as DNA, the CDR3 is TGTGCCAGCAGTTACTCGTTCCGCGATGGCTACACCTTC. Encoded protein: CASSYSFRDGYTF.

On this clone itself: A junction boundary mismatches the germline segment, possibly from a read error. V and J are TRBV2 and TRBJ1-6, with D unclear. The CDR3 runs 11 residues. CDR1 and CDR2 (germline): SNHLY, FYNNEI. Here the CDR3 DNA reads TGTGCCAGCAGTGAATTCGAGAGCCTCTTTTTT. It yields the protein CASSEFESLFF.

The CDR3 nucleotides read TGTGCCAGCAGCCCGAACCGGGACAGGGTTTACTATGGCTACACCTTC. This translates into CASSPNRDRVYYGYTF. The chain couples TRBV16 to TRBJ1-2; 9 nucleotides match TRBD1. V lost 4 bases, J lost 3 bases, and 9 bases stayed unmatched. Per germline, CDR1 KGHSY and CDR2 FQNENV. CDR3 size: 16 residues.

The chain uses TRBV19 and TRBJ2-1; D might be TRBD2 (6 bases). The length of the CDR3 is 14 residues. V shed 5 bases and J shed 6 bases, with 14 bases lying between them. The germline CDR1 and CDR2 sequences are LNHDA and SQIVND (reference sequence). CDR3 in DNA: TGTGCCAGTAGTCGGGACGGGGGTCGCAATGAGCAGTTCTTC. It translates to CASSRDGGRNEQFF.

The J gene is TRBJ2-1, the V gene TRBV28; the match to TRBD2 covers 12 bases. V shed 4 bases, J shed 4 bases, and the junction held 5 bases outside the gene matches. There are 16 residues in the CDR3. CDR1 is MDHEN, CDR2 SYDVKM, per germline. CDR3 nucleotide sequence: TGTGCCAGCAGTTCCTCCGGGACTAGCGGGTACAATGAGCAGTTCTTC. Translation: CASSSSGTSGYNEQFF.

V usage is TRBV7-9 and J usage is TRBJ2-6, with no clear D. Germline V gene lookup returns CDR1 SEHNR and CDR2 FQNEAQ (reference sequence). Trimming shortened V by 5 bases and J by 0 bases, and 8 bases separated the two germline ends. The CDR3 is 15 amino acids. Written as DNA, the CDR3 is TGTGCCAGCAGCCCCCGGAGCTCTGGGGCCAACGTCCTGACTTTC. Its translation: CASSPRSSGANVLTF.

This clone came up many times. V is TRBV24-1 and J is TRBJ1-1, with unresolved D. This CDR3 region has 13 residues. Trimming cost V 7 bases and J 1 base, with 9 bases left between them. Germline V gives CDR1 KGHDR, CDR2 SFDVKD. DNA for the CDR3: TGTGCCACCAGGGCCCACAGGAACACTGAAGCTTTCTTT. Amino acids: CATRAHRNTEAFF.

The chain recombines TRBV28 with TRBJ1-3; D is uncertain. The CDR3 runs 15 residues. The V end lost 1 base, the J end lost 0 bases, and 7 bases lay between the germline ends. Per germline, CDR1 MDHEN and CDR2 SYDVKM. In DNA form, the CDR3 reads TGTGCCAGCAGTTTATCGGGTAGCTCTGGAAACACCATATATTTT. This encodes CASSLSGSSGNTIYF.

The V gene is TRBV19, the J gene TRBJ2-3; D is possibly TRBD2 (6 bases). Germline-derived CDR1 and CDR2 are LNHDA and SQIVND (reference sequence). This CDR3 is built from 13 residues. Trimming removed 5 bases from V and 4 bases from J, with 10 bases in between. The CDR3 sequence is CASSAGRADTQYF. CDR3 nucleotides: TGTGCCAGTAGTGCGGGACGGGCAGATACGCAGTATTTT.

The sample holds one count of this clone. V usage is TRBV10-3 and J usage is TRBJ2-1, with 10 bases lining up with TRBD2. The CDR3 spans 16 residues. The ends lost 3 bases at V and 6 bases at J; junction bases unmatched: 8. Per the germline V gene, CDR1 is ENHRY and CDR2 is SYGVKD. CDR3 residues: CAISDTGTSVLNEQFF. The CDR3 DNA reads as TGTGCCATCAGTGATACCGGGACTAGCGTCCTCAATGAGCAGTTCTTC.

The chain is built from TRBV15 and TRBJ1-3; 8 bases match TRBD1. CDR3 size: 18 residues. J gave up 0 bases and V 0 bases, and 7 bases lay outside the gene matches. The germline V gene encodes CDR1 LNHNV and CDR2 YYDKDF (reference sequence). The CDR3 DNA sequence: TGTGCCACCAGCAGAGAGATCCGGACAGGGAACTCTGGAAACACCATATATTTT. Amino acid sequence: CATSREIRTGNSGNTIYF.

The CDR3 DNA reads as TGTGCCATCCCGACAGGGACTAACTATGGCTACACCTTC. It specifies CAIPTGTNYGYTF. V gene TRBV30 combines with J gene TRBJ1-2; 7 bases map to TRBD1. The V gene end was trimmed by 8 bases and the J gene end by 0 bases; junction bases not matched to a gene: 6. CDR3 length equals 13 residues. Germline V CDR1 and CDR2: GTSNPN, SVGIG (reference sequence).

This clone was seen once. The chain has TRBV5-1 and TRBJ2-1; D uncertain. CDR1 is SGHRS and CDR2 is YFSETQ in the germline V gene. Between the trimmed V and J ends, which lost 0 bases and 0 bases, there was a span of 7 bases. The CDR3 consists of 15 residues. The CDR3 region is CASSLDGSSYNEQFF. CDR3 DNA sequence: TGCGCCAGCAGCTTGGACGGTAGCTCCTACAATGAGCAGTTCTTC.

The V gene is TRBV4-1, the J gene TRBJ2-2; 11 nucleotides agree with TRBD1. V was pared by 6 bases and J by 6 bases, with 3 bases of the junction left unmatched. Per germline, CDR1 MGHRA and CDR2 YSYEKL. This CDR3 has 14 amino acids. The CDR3 region is CASRGTGGPGELFF. In DNA form, the CDR3 reads TGCGCCAGCAGGGGGACAGGGGGTCCCGGGGAGCTGTTTTTT.